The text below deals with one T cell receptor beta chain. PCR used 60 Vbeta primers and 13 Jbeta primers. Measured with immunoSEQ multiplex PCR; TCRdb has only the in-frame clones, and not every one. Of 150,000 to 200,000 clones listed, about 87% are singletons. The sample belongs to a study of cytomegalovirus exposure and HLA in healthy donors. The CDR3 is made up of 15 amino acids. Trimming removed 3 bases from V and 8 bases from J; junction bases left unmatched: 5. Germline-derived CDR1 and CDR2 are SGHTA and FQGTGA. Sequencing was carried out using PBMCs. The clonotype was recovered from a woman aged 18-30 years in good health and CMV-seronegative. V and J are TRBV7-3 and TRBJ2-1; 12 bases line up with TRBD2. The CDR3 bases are TGTGCCAGCAGCTTCTCTAGCGGGAGGGTCCATGAGCAGTTCTTC. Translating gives CASSFSSGRVHEQFF. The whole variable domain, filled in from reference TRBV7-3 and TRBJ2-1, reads GAGVSQTPSNKVTEKGKYVELRCDPISGHTALYWYRQSLGQGPEFLIYFQGTGAADDSGLPNDRFFAVRPEGSVSTLKIQRTERGDSAVYLCASSFSSGRVHEQFFGPGTRLTVL.